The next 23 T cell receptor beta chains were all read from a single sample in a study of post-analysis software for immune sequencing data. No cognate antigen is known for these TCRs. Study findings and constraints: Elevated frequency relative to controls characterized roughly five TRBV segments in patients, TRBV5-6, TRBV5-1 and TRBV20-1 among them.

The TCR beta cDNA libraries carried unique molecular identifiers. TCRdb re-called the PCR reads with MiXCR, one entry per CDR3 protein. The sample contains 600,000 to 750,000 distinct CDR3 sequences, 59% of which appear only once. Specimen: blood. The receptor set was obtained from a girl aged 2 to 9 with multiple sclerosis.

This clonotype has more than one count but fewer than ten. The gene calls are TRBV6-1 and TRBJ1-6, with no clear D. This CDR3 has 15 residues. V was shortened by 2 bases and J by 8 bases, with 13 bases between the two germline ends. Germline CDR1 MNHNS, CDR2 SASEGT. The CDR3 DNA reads TGTGCCAGCAGTGAACGTGGCAGGTTGGATTCACCCCTCCACTTT. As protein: CASSERGRLDSPLHF.

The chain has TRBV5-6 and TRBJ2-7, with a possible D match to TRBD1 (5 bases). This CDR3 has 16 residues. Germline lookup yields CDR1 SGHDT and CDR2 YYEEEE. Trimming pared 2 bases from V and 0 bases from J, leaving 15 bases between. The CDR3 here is CASSFADRASSYEQYF. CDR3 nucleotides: TGTGCCAGCAGCTTCGCCGACAGAGCAAGCTCCTACGAGCAGTACTTC.

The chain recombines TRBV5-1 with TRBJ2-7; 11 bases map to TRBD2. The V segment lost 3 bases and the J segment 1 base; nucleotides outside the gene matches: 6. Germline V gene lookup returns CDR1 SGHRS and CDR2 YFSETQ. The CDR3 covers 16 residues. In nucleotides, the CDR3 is TGCGCCAGCAGCTCCGGACTAGCGGGCCCATCCTACGAGCAGTACTTC. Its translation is CASSSGLAGPSYEQYF.

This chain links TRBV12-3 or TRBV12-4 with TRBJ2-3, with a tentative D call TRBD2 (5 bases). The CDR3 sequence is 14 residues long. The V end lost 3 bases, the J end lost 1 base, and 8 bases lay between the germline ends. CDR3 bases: TGTGCCAGCAGTTTTCAAGCGGGCACAGATACGCAGTATTTT. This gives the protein CASSFQAGTDTQYF.

CDR3 bases: TGCGCCAGCAGTTCCAGGTCCTCTGGGGCCAACGTCCTGACTTTC. Amino acids: CASSSRSSGANVLTF. The J gene is TRBJ2-6, the V gene TRBV5-1; D is unclear. Trimming removed 5 bases at V and 0 bases at J, with 9 bases between. The CDR3 is 15 residues long. Germline assignment: CDR1 SGHRS and CDR2 YFSETQ.

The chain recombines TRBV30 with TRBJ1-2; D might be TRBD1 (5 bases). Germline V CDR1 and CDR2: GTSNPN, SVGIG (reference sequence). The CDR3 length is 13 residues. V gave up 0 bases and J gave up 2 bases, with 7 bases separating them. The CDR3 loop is CAWSVGANYGYTF. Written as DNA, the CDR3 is TGTGCCTGGAGTGTCGGGGCCAACTATGGCTACACCTTC.

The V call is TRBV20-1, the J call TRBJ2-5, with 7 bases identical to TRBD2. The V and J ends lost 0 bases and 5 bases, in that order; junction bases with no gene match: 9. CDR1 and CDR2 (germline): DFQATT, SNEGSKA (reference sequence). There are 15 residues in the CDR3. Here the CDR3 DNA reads TGCAGTGCTAGAGATAGGAGACTAGCCCAGGAGACCCAGTACTTC. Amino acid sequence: CSARDRRLAQETQYF.

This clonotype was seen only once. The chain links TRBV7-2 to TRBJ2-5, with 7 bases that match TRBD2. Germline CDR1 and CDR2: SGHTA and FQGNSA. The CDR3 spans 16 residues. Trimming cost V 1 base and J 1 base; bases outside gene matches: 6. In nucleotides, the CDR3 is TGTGCCAGCAGCTTAGGAGGAGGGAGGGGCCAAGAGACCCAGTACTTC. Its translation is CASSLGGGRGQETQYF.

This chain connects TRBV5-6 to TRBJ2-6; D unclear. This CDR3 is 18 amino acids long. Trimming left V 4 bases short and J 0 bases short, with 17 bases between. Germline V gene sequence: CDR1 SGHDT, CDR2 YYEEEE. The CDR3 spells CASSPLSWVISGANVLTF. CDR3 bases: TGTGCCAGCAGCCCCCTATCATGGGTTATCTCTGGGGCCAACGTCCTGACTTTC.

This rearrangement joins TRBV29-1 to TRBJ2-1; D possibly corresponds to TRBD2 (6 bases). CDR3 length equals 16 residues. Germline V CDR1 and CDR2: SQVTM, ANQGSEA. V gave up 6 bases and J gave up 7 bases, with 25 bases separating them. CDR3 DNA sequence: TGCAGCGTACTTTCTATCCCCTTGCGGGGCTCTAATGAGCAGTTCTTC. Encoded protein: CSVLSIPLRGSNEQFF.

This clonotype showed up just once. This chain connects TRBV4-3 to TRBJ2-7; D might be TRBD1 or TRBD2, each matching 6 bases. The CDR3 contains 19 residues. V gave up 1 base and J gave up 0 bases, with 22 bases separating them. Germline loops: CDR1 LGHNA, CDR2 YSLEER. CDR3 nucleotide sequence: TGCGCCAGCAGCCAAGGGGGAGTGGGGGGCTCTCTAAGCTCCTACGAGCAGTACTTC. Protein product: CASSQGGVGGSLSSYEQYF.

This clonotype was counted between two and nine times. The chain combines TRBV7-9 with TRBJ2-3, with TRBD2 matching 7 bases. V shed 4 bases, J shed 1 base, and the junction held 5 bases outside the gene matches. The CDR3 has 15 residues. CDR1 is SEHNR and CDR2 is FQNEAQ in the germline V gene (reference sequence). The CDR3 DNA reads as TGTGCCAGCAGCTCTGGGAGCGGGGGCACAGATACGCAGTATTTT. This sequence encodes CASSSGSGGTDTQYF.

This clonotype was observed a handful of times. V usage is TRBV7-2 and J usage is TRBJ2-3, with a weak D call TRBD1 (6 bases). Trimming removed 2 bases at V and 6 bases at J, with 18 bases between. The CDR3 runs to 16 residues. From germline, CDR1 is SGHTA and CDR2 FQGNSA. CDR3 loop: CASSLSWAPGEDTQYF. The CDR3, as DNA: TGTGCCAGCAGCTTATCCTGGGCACCAGGGGAGGATACGCAGTATTTT.

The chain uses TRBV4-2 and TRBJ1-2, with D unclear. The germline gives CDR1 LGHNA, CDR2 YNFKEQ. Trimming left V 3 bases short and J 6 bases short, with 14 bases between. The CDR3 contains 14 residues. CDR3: CASSHQRTLDGYTF. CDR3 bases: TGTGCCAGCAGCCATCAGCGGACGCTCGATGGCTACACCTTC.

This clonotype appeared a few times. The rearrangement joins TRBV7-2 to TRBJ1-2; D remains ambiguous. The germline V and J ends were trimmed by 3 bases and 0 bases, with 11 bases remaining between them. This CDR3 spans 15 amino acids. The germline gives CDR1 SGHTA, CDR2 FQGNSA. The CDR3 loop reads CASSFFGLANYGYTF. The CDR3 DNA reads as TGTGCCAGCAGCTTCTTTGGTTTAGCTAACTATGGCTACACCTTC. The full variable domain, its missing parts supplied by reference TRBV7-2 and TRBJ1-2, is GAGVSQSPSNKVTEKGKDVELRCDPISGHTALYWYRQSLGQGLEFLIYFQGNSAPDKSGLPSDRFSAERTGGSVSTLTIQRTQQEDSAVYLCASSFFGLANYGYTFGSGTRLTVV.

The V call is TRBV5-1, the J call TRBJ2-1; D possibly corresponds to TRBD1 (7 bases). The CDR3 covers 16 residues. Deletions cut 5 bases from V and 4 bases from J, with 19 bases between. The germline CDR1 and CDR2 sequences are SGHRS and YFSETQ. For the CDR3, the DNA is TGCGCCAGCAGGCGAACCGCGGGACAGCTGTACAATGAGCAGTTCTTC. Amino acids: CASRRTAGQLYNEQFF.

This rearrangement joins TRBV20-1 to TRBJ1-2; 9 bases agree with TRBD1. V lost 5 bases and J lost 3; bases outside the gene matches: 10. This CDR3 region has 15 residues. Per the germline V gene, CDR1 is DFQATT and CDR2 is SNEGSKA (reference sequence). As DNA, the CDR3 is TGCAGTGCTGGACCGACAGGGGGTCCCTACTATGGCTACACCTTC. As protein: CSAGPTGGPYYGYTF.

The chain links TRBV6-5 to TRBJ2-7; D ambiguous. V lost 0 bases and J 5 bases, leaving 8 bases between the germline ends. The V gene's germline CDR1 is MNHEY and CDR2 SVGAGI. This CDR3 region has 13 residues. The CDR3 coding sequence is TGTGCCAGCAGTTACTCAAAGGGCGACGAGCAGTACTTC. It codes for CASSYSKGDEQYF.

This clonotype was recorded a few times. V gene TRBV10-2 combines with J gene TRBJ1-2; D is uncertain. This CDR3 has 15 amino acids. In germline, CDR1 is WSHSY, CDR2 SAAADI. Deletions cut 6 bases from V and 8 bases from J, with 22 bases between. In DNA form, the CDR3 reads TGCGCCAGCAGCCCGCTGCCCATGCTCGAGGAAGGCTACACCTTC. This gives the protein CASSPLPMLEEGYTF.

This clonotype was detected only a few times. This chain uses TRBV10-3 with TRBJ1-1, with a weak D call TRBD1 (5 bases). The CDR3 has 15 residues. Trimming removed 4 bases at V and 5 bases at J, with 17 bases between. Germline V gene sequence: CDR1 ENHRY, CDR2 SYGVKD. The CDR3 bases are TGTGCCATCAGTGTAGGGGCCACCTCTGAAACTGAAGCTTTCTTT. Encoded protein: CAISVGATSETEAFF.

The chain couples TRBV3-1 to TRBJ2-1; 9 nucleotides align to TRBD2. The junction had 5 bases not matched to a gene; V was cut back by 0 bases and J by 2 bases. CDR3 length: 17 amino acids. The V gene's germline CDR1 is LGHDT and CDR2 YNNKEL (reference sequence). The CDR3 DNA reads TGTGCCAGCAGCCAAGATAGTAGCGGGAGCCCCTACAATGAGCAGTTCTTC. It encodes CASSQDSSGSPYNEQFF.

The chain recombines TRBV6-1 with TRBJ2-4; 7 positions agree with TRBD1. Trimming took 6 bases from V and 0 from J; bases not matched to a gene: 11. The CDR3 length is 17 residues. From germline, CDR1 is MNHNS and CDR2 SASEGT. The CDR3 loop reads CASRTPVPGGAKNIQYF. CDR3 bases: TGTGCCAGCAGGACGCCCGTTCCAGGGGGAGCCAAAAACATTCAGTACTTC.

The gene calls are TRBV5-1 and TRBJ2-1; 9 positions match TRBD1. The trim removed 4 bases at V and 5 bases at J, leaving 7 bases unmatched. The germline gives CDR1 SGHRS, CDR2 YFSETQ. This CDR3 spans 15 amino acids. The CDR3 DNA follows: TGCGCCAGCAGCGGTACAGGGGGCACCCACAATGAGCAGTTCTTC. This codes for CASSGTGGTHNEQFF. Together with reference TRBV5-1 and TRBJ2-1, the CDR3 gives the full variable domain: KAGVTQTPRYLIKTRGQQVTLSCSPISGHRSVSWYQQTPGQGLQFLFEYFSETQRNKGNFPGRFSGRQFSNSRSEMNVSTLELGDSALYLCASSGTGGTHNEQFFGPGTRLTVL.